These T cell receptor beta chains were read from a single sample in a study of blood T cell repertoires in COVID-19. Sequenced by immunoSEQ multiplex PCR; TCRdb stores in-frame clones only, minus some. The sample holds roughly 150,000 clones, under 90% seen once. Sequenced: peripheral blood. The origin of the receptors is a woman of 80 years or more with active or convalescent COVID-19. CDR3s include the opening cysteine and the closing phenylalanine or tryptophan. D genes are given only for firm matches. Size is stated for part of the rows, as once, few or many counts, or as a class when the clone is expanded.

size: NA; V: TRBV23-1; J: TRBJ2-3; D: NA; CDR3: CASSLRLQVNIDTQYF; DNA: TGCGCCAGCAGTCTCCGGCTACAGGTTAATATAGATACGCAGTATTTT
size: NA; V: TRBV28; J: TRBJ1-5; D: TRBD1; CDR3: CASSLRDRVDQPQHF; DNA: TGTGCCAGCAGTTTACGTGACAGGGTTGATCAGCCCCAGCATTTT
size: NA; V: TRBV21-1; J: TRBJ2-1; D: NA; CDR3: CASPRDRVNPGSEQFF; DNA: TGTGCCAGCCCCCGGGACAGGGTCAATCCAGGCAGTGAGCAGTTCTTC
size: NA; V: TRBV29-1; J: TRBJ2-3; D: NA; CDR3: CSGHIPGTDTQYF; DNA: TGCAGCGGACATATTCCCGGCACAGATACGCAGTATTTT
size: NA; V: TRBV18; J: TRBJ1-1; D: NA; CDR3: CASSPTDSMDTEAFF; DNA: TGTGCCAGCTCACCAACGGACAGCATGGACACTGAAGCTTTCTTT
size: few; V: TRBV19; J: TRBJ1-4; D: NA; CDR3: CASSLSGVGEKLFF; DNA: TGTGCCAGTAGTTTGTCAGGGGTGGGTGAAAAACTGTTTTTT
size: NA; V: TRBV11-2; J: TRBJ2-1; D: TRBD2; CDR3: CASSSTFPGLAADNEQFF; DNA: TGTGCCAGCAGCTCCACTTTTCCGGGACTAGCGGCCGACAATGAGCAGTTCTTC
size: NA; V: TRBV2; J: TRBJ1-1; D: NA; CDR3: CASSEVPYEAFF; DNA: TGTGCCAGCAGTGAAGTGCCCTATGAAGCTTTCTTT
size: NA; V: TRBV3-1/TRBV3-2; J: TRBJ2-5; D: TRBD2; CDR3: CASSHLSGETQYF; DNA: TGTGCCAGCAGCCATCTTAGCGGGGAGACCCAGTACTTC
size: NA; V: TRBV14; J: TRBJ1-1; D: NA; CDR3: CASSRQLTEAFF; DNA: TGTGCCAGCAGCCGACAGCTTACTGAAGCTTTCTTT
size: NA; V: TRBV6-5; J: TRBJ2-2; D: TRBD2; CDR3: CASRAAGVVTGELFF; DNA: TGTGCCAGCAGGGCCGCGGGAGTTGTCACCGGGGAGCTGTTTTTT
size: NA; V: TRBV2; J: TRBJ2-1; D: TRBD2; CDR3: CASSPGLASMDEQFF; DNA: TGTGCCAGCAGTCCGGGACTAGCGTCGATGGATGAGCAGTTCTTC
size: NA; V: TRBV5-6; J: TRBJ1-2; D: TRBD1; CDR3: CASSWQGAPYGYTF; DNA: TGTGCCAGCAGCTGGCAGGGGGCACCCTATGGCTACACCTTC
size: NA; V: TRBV11-2; J: TRBJ2-1; D: TRBD2; CDR3: CASSLGTGTRAYNEQFF; DNA: TGTGCCAGCAGCTTAGGGACCGGGACTAGGGCTTACAATGAGCAGTTCTTC
size: few; V: TRBV27; J: TRBJ1-1; D: NA; CDR3: CASSLAGLTEAFF; DNA: TGTGCCAGCAGTTTAGCAGGGCTCACTGAAGCTTTCTTT
size: NA; V: TRBV6-4; J: TRBJ2-2; D: TRBD1; CDR3: CASSDRGQGTGELFF; DNA: TGTGCCAGCAGTGACCGGGGACAGGGGACCGGGGAGCTGTTTTTT
size: NA; V: TRBV14; J: TRBJ2-6; D: NA; CDR3: CASSQGALGANVLTF; DNA: TGTGCCAGCAGCCAGGGGGCGCTTGGGGCCAACGTCCTGACTTTC
size: NA; V: TRBV7-2; J: TRBJ2-7; D: TRBD1; CDR3: CASSLDRGRPYEQYF; DNA: TGTGCCAGCAGCCTCGACAGGGGGAGGCCCTACGAGCAGTACTTC
size: NA; V: TRBV4-1; J: TRBJ1-5; D: TRBD1; CDR3: CASSQATRDRVAYSNQPQHF; DNA: TGCGCCAGCAGCCAAGCAACCCGGGACAGAGTAGCATATAGCAATCAGCCCCAGCATTTT
size: once; V: TRBV12-3/TRBV12-4; J: TRBJ1-3; D: NA; CDR3: CASSLQSGNTIYF; DNA: TGTGCCAGCAGTTTACAGTCTGGAAACACCATATATTTT
size: NA; V: TRBV20-1; J: TRBJ1-1; D: NA; CDR3: CSASVRGQAFF; DNA: TGCAGTGCTAGCGTCAGGGGCCAGGCTTTCTTT
size: NA; V: TRBV23-1; J: TRBJ1-1; D: NA; CDR3: CASSHPDTLQRVVNTEAFF; DNA: TGCGCCAGCAGTCATCCCGACACGTTACAGAGAGTCGTGAACACTGAAGCTTTCTTT
size: NA; V: TRBV7-9; J: TRBJ2-5; D: TRBD2; CDR3: CASSLVGGGRMETQYF; DNA: TGTGCCAGCAGCTTAGTTGGCGGCGGGAGGATGGAGACCCAGTACTTC
size: NA; V: TRBV28; J: TRBJ1-1; D: NA; CDR3: CASSLSRTEAFF; DNA: TGTGCCAGCAGTTTATCGAGGACTGAAGCTTTCTTT
size: NA; V: TRBV7-3; J: TRBJ2-1; D: NA; CDR3: CASSLTGSRYEQFF; DNA: TGTGCCAGCAGCTTAACTGGTTCCCGGTATGAGCAGTTCTTC
size: NA; V: TRBV5-1; J: TRBJ2-1; D: TRBD2; CDR3: CASSTGTSGSNEQFF; DNA: TGCGCCAGCAGCACAGGGACTAGCGGGAGTAATGAGCAGTTCTTC
size: NA; V: TRBV2; J: TRBJ2-7; D: NA; CDR3: CASSSSGEQYF; DNA: TGTGCCAGCAGCTCGTCGGGCGAGCAGTACTTC
size: NA; V: TRBV28; J: TRBJ2-1; D: NA; CDR3: CASSSGGPTYNEQFF; DNA: TGTGCCAGCAGCTCAGGGGGGCCAACCTACAATGAGCAGTTCTTC
size: NA; V: TRBV3-1/TRBV3-2; J: TRBJ1-5; D: NA; CDR3: CASSQQGQPQHF; DNA: TGTGCCAGCAGCCAGCAGGGTCAGCCCCAGCATTTT
size: few; V: TRBV27; J: TRBJ1-2; D: NA; CDR3: CASSPRPGGYTF; DNA: TGTGCCAGCAGTCCAAGACCGGGTGGCTACACCTTC
size: NA; V: TRBV5-8; J: TRBJ2-5; D: TRBD2; CDR3: CASSLAGLAGGETQYF; DNA: TGTGCCAGCAGCTTGGCTGGACTAGCGGGAGGTGAGACCCAGTACTTC
size: once; V: TRBV7-2; J: TRBJ2-1; D: NA; CDR3: CASSLLVSSYNEQFF; DNA: TGTGCCAGCAGCTTACTAGTCTCCTCCTACAATGAGCAGTTCTTC
size: NA; V: TRBV9; J: TRBJ1-1; D: NA; CDR3: CASSVAINTEAFF; DNA: TGTGCCAGCAGCGTAGCAATTAACACTGAAGCTTTCTTT
size: NA; V: TRBV3-1/TRBV3-2; J: TRBJ2-5; D: NA; CDR3: CASSQDETGQETQYF; DNA: TGTGCCAGCAGCCAAGATGAAACAGGCCAAGAGACCCAGTACTTC
size: NA; V: TRBV10-1; J: TRBJ2-7; D: TRBD1; CDR3: CASSERAGGPYEQYF; DNA: TGCGCCAGCAGTGAGAGGGCAGGGGGACCCTACGAGCAGTACTTC
size: NA; V: TRBV9; J: TRBJ2-5; D: NA; CDR3: CASSSAERYQETQYF; DNA: TGTGCCAGCAGCTCAGCGGAGAGGTACCAAGAGACCCAGTACTTC
size: NA; V: TRBV10-3; J: TRBJ2-5; D: TRBD2; CDR3: CAISEPGGERGETQYF; DNA: TGTGCCATCAGTGAGCCGGGGGGGGAGCGGGGAGAGACCCAGTACTTC
size: NA; V: TRBV4-2; J: TRBJ2-3; D: TRBD2; CDR3: CASSQLGLAGLTSTDTQYF; DNA: TGTGCCAGCAGCCAACTAGGACTAGCGGGATTAACTAGCACAGATACGCAGTATTTT
size: NA; V: TRBV5-1; J: TRBJ2-3; D: TRBD1; CDR3: CASSLASPGQGLDTQYF; DNA: TGCGCCAGCAGCTTGGCCTCACCGGGACAGGGGTTAGATACGCAGTATTTT
size: NA; V: TRBV12-3/TRBV12-4; J: TRBJ1-5; D: TRBD1; CDR3: CASRDREGPQHF; DNA: TGTGCCAGCAGGGACAGGGAGGGGCCCCAGCATTTT
size: NA; V: TRBV7-8; J: TRBJ1-1; D: NA; CDR3: CASSPQGMNTEAFF; DNA: TGTGCCAGCAGCCCGCAGGGGATGAACACTGAAGCTTTCTTT
size: NA; V: TRBV28; J: TRBJ2-7; D: TRBD2; CDR3: CASSSSGGNFNEQYF; DNA: TGTGCCAGCAGTTCTTCCGGGGGGAATTTCAACGAGCAGTACTTC
size: NA; V: TRBV9; J: TRBJ2-1; D: NA; CDR3: CASSVIARAGEQFF; DNA: TGTGCCAGCAGCGTAATCGCGCGAGCGGGTGAGCAGTTCTTC
size: few; V: TRBV11-3; J: TRBJ2-5; D: TRBD2; CDR3: CASSLDLRAGGAQETQYF; DNA: TGTGCCAGCAGCTTAGATTTAAGGGCGGGAGGAGCTCAAGAGACCCAGTACTTC
size: NA; V: TRBV9; J: TRBJ1-1; D: NA; CDR3: CASSTGPSGDTEAFF; DNA: TGTGCCAGCAGCACGGGCCCCTCGGGGGACACTGAAGCTTTCTTT
size: once; V: TRBV5-6; J: TRBJ1-4; D: NA; CDR3: CASSTAGIQEKLFF; DNA: TGTGCCAGCAGCACCGCAGGTATACAGGAAAAACTGTTTTTT
size: NA; V: TRBV6-1; J: TRBJ2-2; D: NA; CDR3: CASSEWGQGHGELFF; DNA: TGTGCCAGCAGTGAATGGGGGCAGGGCCACGGGGAGCTGTTTTTT
size: NA; V: TRBV5-1; J: TRBJ1-4; D: NA; CDR3: CASSLESWEKLFF; DNA: TGCGCCAGCAGCTTGGAGAGCTGGGAAAAACTGTTTTTT
size: NA; V: TRBV7-7; J: TRBJ1-5; D: NA; CDR3: CASSFRTDWGRSNQPQHF; DNA: TGTGCCAGCAGCTTCCGGACAGATTGGGGTCGTAGCAATCAGCCCCAGCATTTT
size: NA; V: TRBV7-3; J: TRBJ2-2; D: NA; CDR3: CASSPQASTNTGELFF; DNA: TGTGCCAGCAGCCCGCAAGCGTCCACGAACACCGGGGAGCTGTTTTTT
size: NA; V: TRBV7-8; J: TRBJ1-4; D: NA; CDR3: CASSGIFGAGVKLFF; DNA: TGTGCCAGCAGCGGGATATTTGGCGCGGGGGTAAAACTGTTTTTT
size: NA; V: TRBV19; J: TRBJ2-3; D: NA; CDR3: CASSKRARQNTQYF; DNA: TGTGCCAGTAGTAAGCGGGCCCGTCAGAATACGCAGTATTTT
size: NA; V: TRBV18; J: TRBJ1-3; D: NA; CDR3: CASSPRQSGNTIYF; DNA: TGTGCCAGCTCACCACGGCAGTCTGGAAACACCATATATTTT
size: NA; V: TRBV10-3; J: TRBJ2-5; D: TRBD2; CDR3: CAVHSSGQETQYF; DNA: TGTGCCGTCCATTCTAGCGGTCAAGAGACCCAGTACTTC
size: NA; V: TRBV3-1/TRBV3-2; J: TRBJ1-1; D: NA; CDR3: CASSPSTGRNTEAFF; DNA: TGTGCCAGCAGCCCTTCGACGGGTAGAAACACTGAAGCTTTCTTT
size: NA; V: TRBV7-9; J: TRBJ2-2; D: TRBD1; CDR3: CASSLMWTGGTGELFF; DNA: TGTGCCAGCAGCTTAATGTGGACAGGGGGCACCGGGGAGCTGTTTTTT
size: few; V: TRBV30; J: TRBJ2-7; D: NA; CDR3: CAWSVLRSEQYF; DNA: TGTGCCTGGAGTGTTCTCCGTAGCGAGCAGTACTTC
size: NA; V: TRBV7-3; J: TRBJ2-3; D: TRBD2; CDR3: CASSLGLAGGSDTQYF; DNA: TGTGCCAGCAGCTTAGGACTAGCGGGAGGGAGCGATACGCAGTATTTT
size: NA; V: TRBV5-4; J: TRBJ2-1; D: TRBD2; CDR3: CASSLGSAGGPNEQFF; DNA: TGTGCCAGCAGCTTGGGGTCTGCGGGAGGGCCAAATGAGCAGTTCTTC
size: NA; V: TRBV10-1; J: TRBJ2-7; D: NA; CDR3: CASSESGTTSYEQYF; DNA: TGCGCCAGCAGTGAATCCGGGACAACGAGCTACGAGCAGTACTTC